These 10 T cell receptor beta chains were sequenced from one sample in a study of cytomegalovirus exposure and HLA in healthy donors. Use of 60 Vbeta and 13 Jbeta primers characterized the PCR. Some clones are missing from TCRdb's copy, which holds only in-frame ones; the method was immunoSEQ multiplex PCR. The data hold some 120,000 clones, with about 76% observed a single time. Sequencing was carried out using PBMCs. The receptor set was obtained from a woman in her thirties or forties in good health and CMV-seropositive.

This clone was observed a handful of times. J is TRBJ2-5 and V is TRBV5-1; perhaps TRBD1 as D (6 bases). Germline CDR1 and CDR2: SGHRS and YFSETQ. V lost 0 bases, J lost 5 bases, and 14 bases lay in between. The CDR3 has 15 amino acids. The CDR3 region is CASSLGIGQQETQYF. CDR3 bases: TGCGCCAGCAGCTTGGGCATCGGACAGCAGGAGACCCAGTACTTC.

This chain joins TRBV30 and TRBJ1-6, with D uncertain. V lost 5 bases and J lost 0, with 11 bases in between. The CDR3 totals 15 residues. Germline assignment: CDR1 GTSNPN and CDR2 SVGIG (reference sequence). This CDR3 is CAWLGGSSYNSPLHF. The DNA of the CDR3 is TGTGCCTGGTTAGGTGGGAGCTCCTATAATTCACCCCTCCACTTT.

This clone came up a few times. The chain links TRBV6-1 to TRBJ1-1; possible D gene TRBD1, 5 bases. The CDR3 runs 15 residues. The germline V gene encodes CDR1 MNHNS and CDR2 SASEGT. Trimming shortened V by 2 bases and J by 5 bases, and 15 bases separated the two germline ends. The CDR3 loop is CASSERGGGRTEAFF. In nucleotides, the CDR3 is TGTGCCAGCAGTGAAAGGGGCGGCGGGAGGACTGAAGCTTTCTTT.

This clone occurred once. The CDR3 protein is CASSSIQGDYGYTF. In DNA form, the CDR3 reads TGTGCCAGCAGCTCAATCCAGGGTGACTATGGCTACACCTTC. The rearrangement links TRBV7-9 to TRBJ1-2; D possibly corresponds to TRBD1 (5 bases). The CDR3 sequence is 14 residues long. CDR1 SEHNR and CDR2 FQNEAQ come from the germline V gene (reference sequence). V was clipped by 4 bases and J by 3 bases, with 12 bases between them.

This chain joins TRBV30 and TRBJ2-5, with 10 nucleotides matching TRBD2. J lost 5 bases, V lost 7 bases, and 13 bases had no gene match. CDR3 length: 15 amino acids. CDR1 is GTSNPN and CDR2 is SVGIG in the germline V gene (reference sequence). The CDR3 sequence: CALAGERGGGETQYF. CDR3 DNA: TGTGCCTTGGCGGGGGAGCGGGGGGGCGGTGAGACCCAGTACTTC.

V and J are TRBV5-4 and TRBJ1-6, with D possibly being TRBD1 (5 bases). The CDR3 runs 15 residues. Trimming took off 4 bases at V and 0 bases at J, with 8 bases between the two ends. From germline, CDR1 is SGHNT and CDR2 YYREEE (reference sequence). This CDR3 is CASSPGGSYNSPLHF. In DNA form, the CDR3 reads TGTGCCAGCAGCCCCGGGGGCTCCTATAATTCACCCCTCCACTTT.

The rearrangement uses TRBV30 and TRBJ2-1, with 13 bases lining up with TRBD2. Trimming removed 1 base from V and 0 bases from J; junction bases left unmatched: 0. The CDR3 length is 16 residues. Germline V gives CDR1 GTSNPN, CDR2 SVGIG (reference sequence). The DNA of the CDR3 is TGTGCCTGGAGTGGACTAGCGGGGGGCTCCTACAATGAGCAGTTCTTC. Its translation: CAWSGLAGGSYNEQFF.

V is TRBV27 and J is TRBJ1-5; D gene uncertain. Germline assignment: CDR1 MNHEY and CDR2 SMNVEV (reference sequence). Trimming took 4 bases from V and 1 from J, leaving 8 bases between them. The CDR3 runs 14 residues. The CDR3: CASSYRGSNQPQHF. The CDR3 nucleotides read TGTGCCAGCAGTTACCGGGGAAGCAATCAGCCCCAGCATTTT.

This chain joins TRBV29-1 and TRBJ1-5, with TRBD1 as a possible D gene (5 bases). The length of the CDR3 is 13 residues. V lost 6 bases, J lost 1 base, and 10 bases lay in between. Germline CDR1 reads SQVTM; CDR2 reads ANQGSEA. This CDR3 reads CSVMTESNQPQHF. CDR3 sequence (DNA): TGCAGCGTCATGACAGAGAGCAATCAGCCCCAGCATTTT. Full variable domain (outside the CDR3, taken from reference TRBV29-1 and TRBJ1-5): SAVISQKPSRDICQRGTSLTIQCQVDSQVTMMFWYRQQPGQSLTLIATANQGSEATYESGFVIDKFPISRPNLTFSTLTVSNMSPEDSSIYLCSVMTESNQPQHFGDGTRLSIL.

The V and J genes are TRBV4-1 and TRBJ2-5; D might be TRBD1 (6 bases). The CDR3 extends over 15 amino acids. Germline V gives CDR1 MGHRA, CDR2 YSYEKL. V lost 4 bases and J lost 5, with 17 bases in between. The CDR3 sequence is CASSRIPVRGETQYF. The CDR3 DNA is TGCGCCAGCAGCCGAATTCCAGTGAGGGGGGAGACCCAGTACTTC.